This T cell receptor beta chain was recovered during a study of blood T cells in healthy people across ages. Broader study findings: Comparison with aged donors showed that long-lived donors had more naive CD4+ cells and higher diversity.

The CDR3 totals 14 residues. Germline V gene data show CDR1 as SNHLY and CDR2 as FYNNEI. V was shortened by 4 bases and J by 4 bases, with 12 bases between the two germline ends. Together with a sample-barcoded 5' primer, a J-beta primer mix was included in a second PCR lasting about 6 to 11 cycles. From the 5' RACE reads, TCRdb called clonotypes with MiXCR, one entry per CDR3 protein. The sample yields some 940,000 distinct CDR3 sequences, under 35% seen once. Worth noting for this clonotype: What it binds is not known.

This sample was also put to use in a study of T cells of mothers and their children.

This TCR was recovered from a woman aged 40 to 50 in good health. The chain employs TRBV2 and TRBJ2-3; no firm D call. The specimen was blood. The chain's CDR3 is CASSASSRADTQYF. The CDR3 bases are TGTGCCAGCAGTGCCTCCAGTCGCGCAGATACGCAGTATTTT.